The 13 T cell receptor beta chains below all came from one sample that was sequenced in a study of vaccination and CD4 T cells after COVID-19. Their antigen targets remain unknown. Noted treatment: approximately 9-day PBMC culture with coronavirus spike peptide pools or control peptides (ViraFEST assay). An unexposed donor provided the CD4+ T cells, which were collected before the COVID-19 pandemic (2011-2018). The Oncomine TCR Beta short-read assay sequenced DNA from cultured CD4+ T cells. Investigators isolated genomic DNA from cultured CD4+ T cells. MiXCR was run by TCRdb on the PCR reads, yielding one entry per CDR3 protein. The sample has some 11,000 distinct CDR3 sequences; roughly 32% are singletons. Sequenced material: CD4+ T cells from blood, cultured in vitro. These receptor sequences come from a human donor in good health.

The genes are TRBV28 and TRBJ2-1, with 7 bases lining up with TRBD1. The V and J ends lost 8 bases and 1 base, in that order; junction bases with no gene match: 8. The CDR3 runs to 15 residues. CDR1 MDHEN and CDR2 SYDVKM come from the germline V gene. The CDR3 sequence is CASDRQGISYNEQFF. DNA for the CDR3: TGTGCCAGCGACAGACAGGGTATTTCCTACAATGAGCAGTTCTTC.

This clonotype was recorded a few times. The genes are TRBV20-1 and TRBJ2-1; weak D call: TRBD2 (5 bases). The CDR3 covers 15 residues. Germline loops: CDR1 DFQATT, CDR2 SNEGSKA (reference sequence). The ends were cut back, 3 bases at V and 0 bases at J, with 12 bases in the middle. The CDR3 DNA is TGCAGTGCTAGGAGGTCCGGGATCTCCTACAATGAGCAGTTCTTC. Its protein product is CSARRSGISYNEQFF.

This sequence joins TRBV7-6 and TRBJ2-7; D possibly corresponds to TRBD1 (6 bases). The germline gives CDR1 SGHVS, CDR2 FNYEAQ. The CDR3 is 17 amino acids. V lost 5 bases and J 0 bases, leaving 20 bases between the germline ends. In DNA form, the CDR3 reads TGTGCCAGCAGCCCCCTCCTGACAGGTAGACACTCCTACGAGCAGTACTTC. Its protein is CASSPLLTGRHSYEQYF.

This sequence joins TRBV6-2 or TRBV6-3 and TRBJ1-2, with 9 bases aligning to TRBD1. Germline CDR1 MNHEY, CDR2 SVGEGT. CDR3 length: 14 amino acids. V lost 8 bases and J lost 1; bases outside the gene matches: 5. The CDR3 sequence: CASGWTGDNYGYTF. CDR3 in DNA: TGTGCCAGCGGATGGACAGGGGATAACTATGGCTACACCTTC.

This clonotype was observed a handful of times. The J gene is TRBJ2-1, the V gene TRBV15, with D hard to call. Trimming shortened V by 0 bases and J by 8 bases, and 8 bases separated the two germline ends. The CDR3 spans 13 residues. Germline V gene data show CDR1 as LNHNV and CDR2 as YYDKDF (reference sequence). The CDR3: CATSRDLSHEQFF. CDR3 coding DNA: TGTGCCACCAGCAGAGATCTAAGCCATGAGCAGTTCTTC.

This clonotype occurred once. The V call is TRBV28, the J call TRBJ1-1, with D perhaps matching TRBD1 (5 bases). Germline-derived CDR1 and CDR2 are MDHEN and SYDVKM. V dropped 9 bases and J dropped 11 bases, with 22 bases sitting between them. CDR3 length: 13 amino acids. The CDR3 DNA sequence: TGTGCCAGTGCGAGGGGCAGGGTGGGGACGGCTTTCTTT. Protein: CASARGRVGTAFF.

This clonotype was observed a few times. The genes are TRBV20-1 and TRBJ1-2; D might be TRBD1 (5 bases). V lost 6 bases, J lost 4 bases, and 15 bases lay in between. The V gene's germline CDR1 is DFQATT and CDR2 SNEGSKA (reference sequence). The CDR3 totals 13 residues. The CDR3 region is CSARSGKVYGYTF. CDR3 coding DNA: TGCAGTGCCCGCTCAGGGAAGGTCTATGGCTACACCTTC.

This clonotype was counted a few times. This chain connects TRBV6-1 to TRBJ2-1, with unresolved D. The CDR3 consists of 11 residues. V gave up 6 bases and J gave up 9 bases, with 9 bases separating them. Germline CDR1 and CDR2: MNHNS and SASEGT. The CDR3 is CASSHEFEQFF. The CDR3 DNA follows: TGTGCCAGCAGCCATGAGTTTGAGCAGTTCTTC.

This clonotype was detected a few times. The J gene is TRBJ2-2, the V gene TRBV7-2; D call uncertain. This CDR3 is 13 amino acids long. Germline loops: CDR1 SGHTA, CDR2 FQGNSA. The V end lost 5 bases, the J end lost 6 bases, and 10 bases lay between the germline ends. CDR3 protein: CASSPLRSGELFF. CDR3 bases: TGTGCCAGCAGCCCCCTAAGGTCCGGGGAGCTGTTTTTT.

V usage is TRBV6-2 or TRBV6-3 and J usage is TRBJ2-7, with D hard to call. Deletions cut 2 bases from V and 2 bases from J, with 10 bases between. This CDR3 is built from 14 residues. CDR1 is MNHEY, CDR2 SVGEGT, per germline. The chain's CDR3 is CASSYAHSAYEQYF. The DNA for the CDR3 is TGTGCCAGCAGTTACGCTCACAGTGCCTACGAGCAGTACTTC.

This clonotype was observed a handful of times. In nucleotides, the CDR3 is TGCAGTGCTAGAGATAGCATGGGCACAGATACGCAGTATTTT. Translated, it gives CSARDSMGTDTQYF. V usage is TRBV20-1 and J usage is TRBJ2-3; D gene ambiguous. CDR1 and CDR2 from the germline V gene are DFQATT and SNEGSKA (reference sequence). CDR3 length: 14 amino acids. V was pared by 0 bases and J by 1 base, with 8 bases between.

The chain links TRBV6-1 to TRBJ2-2, with 7 bases lining up with TRBD1. The junction had 5 bases not matched to a gene; V was cut back by 5 bases and J by 8 bases. The CDR3 has 13 amino acids. Germline lookup yields CDR1 MNHNS and CDR2 SASEGT. CDR3 region: CASSNSGQGELFF. DNA of the CDR3: TGTGCCAGCAGTAATTCGGGACAGGGGGAGCTGTTTTTT.

The chain joins TRBV12-3 or TRBV12-4 to TRBJ2-5, with 9 bases aligning to TRBD2. Trimming took 8 bases from V and 5 from J; bases not matched to a gene: 15. This CDR3 has 16 amino acids. The CDR3 DNA reads TGTGCCAGCTCCCCGAGGATAGCGGGAGCTCTGGAGACCCAGTACTTC. As protein: CASSPRIAGALETQYF.